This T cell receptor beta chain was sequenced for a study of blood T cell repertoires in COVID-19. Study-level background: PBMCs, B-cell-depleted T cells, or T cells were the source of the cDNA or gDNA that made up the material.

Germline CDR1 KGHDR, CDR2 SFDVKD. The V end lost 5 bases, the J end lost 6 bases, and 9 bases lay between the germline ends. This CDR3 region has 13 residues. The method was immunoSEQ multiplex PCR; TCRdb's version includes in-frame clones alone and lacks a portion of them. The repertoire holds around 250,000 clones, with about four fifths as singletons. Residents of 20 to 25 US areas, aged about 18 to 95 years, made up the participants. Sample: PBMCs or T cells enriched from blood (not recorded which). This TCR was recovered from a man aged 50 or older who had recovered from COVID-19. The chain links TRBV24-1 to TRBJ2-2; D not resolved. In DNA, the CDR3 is TGTGCCACCAGTGTCCCCTCTGCCGGGGAGCTGTTTTTT. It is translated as CATSVPSAGELFF.